Sequencing of this T cell receptor beta chain was carried out in a study of T-cell memory formation after mild COVID-19. Whole-study results and caveats: Cross-reactive memory appears to have joined, as suggested by some responding clones showing up in pre-infection memory. Confirmation was lacking for SARS-CoV-2 specificity of second-wave clones that peaked on day 37.

This CDR3 contains 14 residues. Trimming removed 7 bases at V and 4 bases at J, with 14 bases between. Amplification by 5'RACE using constant-segment primers produced TCR alpha and TCR beta cDNA libraries that carried sample barcodes and UMIs. TCRdb re-called the 5' RACE reads with MiXCR, one entry per CDR3 protein. The sample has approximately 250,000 distinct CDR3 sequences, 16% seen once. With regard to this clonotype: Antigen unknown.

The TCR sequence derives from a man younger than 35 who had mild COVID-19 (a few samples of this study predate the infection). Cell type and time point are not known. Sequencing used PBMCs or a T cell subset sorted from them (not recorded which). The rearrangement joins TRBV12-3 or TRBV12-4 to TRBJ1-5; D uncertain. The CDR3 protein is CASTESSINQPQHF. As DNA, the CDR3 is TGTGCCAGCACCGAAAGTTCGATAAATCAGCCCCAGCATTTT.